Listed below are T cell receptor beta chains from one sample, sequenced in a study of T-cell memory formation after mild COVID-19. Each CDR3 protein gets one entry after TCRdb re-called the 5' RACE reads with MiXCR. This table holds about 340,000 distinct CDR3 sequences, about 15% found once. The sequenced sample was PBMCs or a T cell subset sorted from them (not recorded which). The source is a man aged 18 to 30 who had mild COVID-19 (a few samples of this study predate the infection). Cell type and time point are not known. The conserved cysteine and the conserved F or W are not part of the CDR3 here. Each record gives: V gene, J gene, CDR3 protein.

>TRBV12-3/TRBV12-4|TRBJ2-7
ASSLRDSLSYEQY
>TRBV6-6|TRBJ1-3
ASMGGGNTIY
>TRBV6-2/TRBV6-3|TRBJ1-3
ASSSPGQGTGNTIY
>TRBV7-9|TRBJ2-2
ASSFITGELF
>TRBV9|TRBJ2-3
ASSVASGASGNTQY
>TRBV12-3/TRBV12-4|TRBJ2-5
ASSLRAGGQETQY
>TRBV25-1|TRBJ1-6
ASSESSAGNSPLH
>TRBV6-2/TRBV6-3|TRBJ2-2
ASSPHGLAGSGELF
>TRBV2|TRBJ2-5
ASSRQGKSETQY
>TRBV7-2|TRBJ2-1
ASSLVQGYYNEQF
>TRBV28|TRBJ1-2
ASSLFPGQGYGYT
>TRBV2|TRBJ1-1
ASREGTASYTEAF
>TRBV11-2|TRBJ2-1
ASSTDTYNEQF
>TRBV5-1|TRBJ2-3
ASGNVEDGGLTDTQY
>TRBV5-1|TRBJ1-1
ASSLETSGAEAF
>TRBV6-5|TRBJ2-2
ASSYTYRVSNTGELF
>TRBV12-3/TRBV12-4|TRBJ1-2
ASSLGTASNYGYT
>TRBV30|TRBJ2-3
AWSPGLATDTQY
>TRBV7-8|TRBJ1-1
ASSLEQARAAF
>TRBV5-1|TRBJ2-5
ASSLGALLQGGETQY
>TRBV7-4|TRBJ1-5
ASSLNTGQWIHSNQPQH
>TRBV29-1|TRBJ1-2
SVEDGRGGYGYT
>TRBV7-6|TRBJ2-3
ASSLVGGPDTQY
>TRBV7-9|TRBJ1-5
ASSLGYQPQH
>TRBV11-2|TRBJ1-6
ASRLEGSPYNSPLH
>TRBV1|TRBJ2-1
TSSQALAGASGEQF
>TRBV29-1|TRBJ2-2
SVGEENTGELF
>TRBV4-2|TRBJ2-7
ASSQTGPYEQY
>TRBV4-1|TRBJ2-3
ASSQLMAGSTDTQY
>TRBV10-3|TRBJ1-5
AISEWGQGQPQH
>TRBV7-9|TRBJ1-1
ASSSGTEAF
>TRBV12-3/TRBV12-4|TRBJ2-5
ASRLQGGETQY
>TRBV6-2/TRBV6-3|TRBJ1-4
ARRTGGKKEKLF
>TRBV19|TRBJ1-1
ASSITGYMNTEAF
>TRBV6-1|TRBJ2-1
ASSGDPGQGSDEQF
>TRBV20-1|TRBJ2-6
SATKGTGELTGANVLT
>TRBV6-4|TRBJ2-2
ASRTGEIGELF
>TRBV7-9|TRBJ1-6
ASSLDQGPLH
>TRBV5-1|TRBJ2-3
ASSRGQGGPTDTQY
>TRBV2|TRBJ2-1
ASKGQANEQF
>TRBV12-3/TRBV12-4|TRBJ2-7
ASSPGQLYYEQY
>TRBV10-3|TRBJ1-2
ATQRGRGRYGYT
>TRBV5-1|TRBJ2-3
ASSLAGSTDTQY
>TRBV12-3/TRBV12-4|TRBJ2-6
ASSRRMSGANVLT
>TRBV9|TRBJ1-1
ASSGRADTEAF
>TRBV7-8|TRBJ1-5
ASSLDMGNQPQH